The rows below give T cell receptor beta chains drawn from one sample of a study of blood T cell repertoires in COVID-19. Profiled with immunoSEQ multiplex PCR; TCRdb holds only in-frame clones, not every one. The repertoire holds about 91,000 clones, with approximately 78% as singletons. Sequences were obtained from peripheral blood. The receptors stem from a man between 45 and 60 years old with active or convalescent COVID-19. Both conserved end residues are part of each CDR3. A D gene is named only where the DNA matches it firmly. Some rows mark clone size as missing; the rest say once, few, many or name a class of expanded clone.

J gene: TRBJ2-5; D gene: .; clone size: .; CDR3 length: 14; V gene: TRBV7-9; CDR3 DNA: TGTGCCAGCAGCTTGAGGACTTTACAAGAGACCCAGTACTTC; CDR3 protein: CASSLRTLQETQYF
J gene: TRBJ2-1; D gene: TRBD2; clone size: .; CDR3 length: 13; V gene: TRBV7-9; CDR3 DNA: TGTGCCAGCAGCTTATGGGAGGGGAATGAGCAGTTCTTC; CDR3 protein: CASSLWEGNEQFF
J gene: TRBJ2-4; D gene: TRBD2; clone size: once; CDR3 length: 17; V gene: TRBV6-1; CDR3 DNA: TGTGCCAGCAGTGAACTCCCCGCGGGGGGCAATAAAAACATTCAGTACTTC; CDR3 protein: CASSELPAGGNKNIQYF
J gene: TRBJ2-5; D gene: TRBD1; clone size: .; CDR3 length: 16; V gene: TRBV28; CDR3 DNA: TGTGCCAGCAGATCCTCGACGCAGGGGGTCAGAGAGACCCAGTACTTC; CDR3 protein: CASRSSTQGVRETQYF
J gene: TRBJ1-6; D gene: TRBD1; clone size: .; CDR3 length: 16; V gene: TRBV2; CDR3 DNA: TGTGCCAGCAGTGAGATGGGACAGTCCTATAATTCACCCCTCCACTTT; CDR3 protein: CASSEMGQSYNSPLHF
J gene: TRBJ2-6; D gene: TRBD1; clone size: .; CDR3 length: 19; V gene: TRBV19; CDR3 DNA: TGTGCCAGTAGTGAGGGACAGGGGGCTCCCCCCTCTGGGGCCAACGTCCTGACTTTC; CDR3 protein: CASSEGQGAPPSGANVLTF
J gene: TRBJ1-3; D gene: .; clone size: .; CDR3 length: 13; V gene: TRBV5-6; CDR3 DNA: TGTGCCAGCAGCTTGGTCTCCGGGGGGACCATATATTTT; CDR3 protein: CASSLVSGGTIYF
J gene: TRBJ2-7; D gene: TRBD1; clone size: .; CDR3 length: 16; V gene: TRBV28; CDR3 DNA: TGTGCCAGCACCTTGGGGCCGGGACAGGGGGCGTCCGAGCAGTACTTC; CDR3 protein: CASTLGPGQGASEQYF
J gene: TRBJ2-3; D gene: TRBD2; clone size: .; CDR3 length: 14; V gene: TRBV10-3; CDR3 DNA: TGTGCCATCAGCTTAGCGGGGAGCACAGATACGCAGTATTTT; CDR3 protein: CAISLAGSTDTQYF
J gene: TRBJ1-1; D gene: .; clone size: .; CDR3 length: 14; V gene: TRBV19; CDR3 DNA: TGTGCCAGTAGCGATCAGGGCGCCGGGACTGAAGCTTTCTTT; CDR3 protein: CASSDQGAGTEAFF
J gene: TRBJ2-7; D gene: .; clone size: .; CDR3 length: 13; V gene: TRBV7-8; CDR3 DNA: TGTGCCAGCAGCGCCCTCCGCATCGGCGAGCAGTACTTC; CDR3 protein: CASSALRIGEQYF
J gene: TRBJ2-1; D gene: TRBD1; clone size: .; CDR3 length: 13; V gene: TRBV2; CDR3 DNA: TGTGCCAGCAGTAGACAGGGCCTAGATGAGCAGTTCTTC; CDR3 protein: CASSRQGLDEQFF
J gene: TRBJ1-1; D gene: .; clone size: few; CDR3 length: 14; V gene: TRBV10-1; CDR3 DNA: TGCGCCAGCAGCCCCAATTCTGACAGCCCGGAGGCTTTCTTT; CDR3 protein: CASSPNSDSPEAFF
J gene: TRBJ2-7; D gene: TRBD2; clone size: .; CDR3 length: 11; V gene: TRBV20-1; CDR3 DNA: TGCAGTGTGGGGGGGTACCGCGAGCAGTACTTC; CDR3 protein: CSVGGYREQYF
J gene: TRBJ2-1; D gene: .; clone size: .; CDR3 length: 16; V gene: TRBV5-6; CDR3 DNA: TGTGCCAGCAGCTTGGTCGGGACAAACAACTACAATGAGCAGTTCTTC; CDR3 protein: CASSLVGTNNYNEQFF
J gene: TRBJ2-7; D gene: TRBD1; clone size: .; CDR3 length: 16; V gene: TRBV3-1/TRBV3-2; CDR3 DNA: TGTGCCAGCAGCCAAGTGGGAGGGACAGGGTCCTACGAGCAGTACTTC; CDR3 protein: CASSQVGGTGSYEQYF
J gene: TRBJ1-5; D gene: .; clone size: .; CDR3 length: 15; V gene: TRBV5-6; CDR3 DNA: TGTGCCAGCAGCTTGAGGTCGACAGACAATCAGCCCCAGCATTTT; CDR3 protein: CASSLRSTDNQPQHF
J gene: TRBJ2-1; D gene: .; clone size: .; CDR3 length: 16; V gene: TRBV18; CDR3 DNA: TGTGCCAGCTCACCACCGGAGGGAATTCCCTTAAATGAGCAGTTCTTC; CDR3 protein: CASSPPEGIPLNEQFF
J gene: TRBJ1-6; D gene: .; clone size: many; CDR3 length: 14; V gene: TRBV7-8; CDR3 DNA: TGTGCCAGCAGCGAAGCCGGGGTAAATTCACCCCTCCACTTT; CDR3 protein: CASSEAGVNSPLHF
J gene: TRBJ2-3; D gene: .; clone size: .; CDR3 length: 14; V gene: TRBV2; CDR3 DNA: TGTGCCAGCAGTGAGGGGGGTTCCACAGATACGCAGTATTTT; CDR3 protein: CASSEGGSTDTQYF
J gene: TRBJ1-2; D gene: .; clone size: .; CDR3 length: 11; V gene: TRBV29-1; CDR3 DNA: TGCAGCGTTGGGCAGGTCTACGGCTACACCTTC; CDR3 protein: CSVGQVYGYTF
J gene: TRBJ1-5; D gene: TRBD1; clone size: .; CDR3 length: 13; V gene: TRBV30; CDR3 DNA: TGTGCCTGGACCGGACAGGGCAATCAGCCCCAGCATTTT; CDR3 protein: CAWTGQGNQPQHF
J gene: TRBJ2-1; D gene: TRBD1; clone size: .; CDR3 length: 16; V gene: TRBV9; CDR3 DNA: TGTGCCAGCAGCGTAGTAGGACAGGGGACCTACAATGAGCAGTTCTTC; CDR3 protein: CASSVVGQGTYNEQFF
J gene: TRBJ1-5; D gene: TRBD1; clone size: .; CDR3 length: 18; V gene: TRBV15; CDR3 DNA: TGTGCCACCAGCAGAGATAATCAGGGGGCCTTTGGGAATCAGCCCCAGCATTTT; CDR3 protein: CATSRDNQGAFGNQPQHF
J gene: TRBJ1-1; D gene: TRBD1; clone size: .; CDR3 length: 14; V gene: TRBV28; CDR3 DNA: TGTGCCAGCAATGTGGGACAGGGGAACACTGAAGCTTTCTTT; CDR3 protein: CASNVGQGNTEAFF